Listed here are 5 T cell receptor beta chains from one sample, sequenced in a study of cytomegalovirus exposure and HLA in healthy donors. It was with 60 Vbeta and 13 Jbeta primers that the PCR ran. Generated by immunoSEQ multiplex PCR, the TCRdb table keeps only in-frame clones and is missing some. Seen here are around 150,000 clones, about four fifths observed once, and the top ten hold about 10%. The sample taken for sequencing was PBMCs. These receptor sequences come from a middle-aged man in good health and CMV-seropositive.

V gene TRBV10-1 combines with J gene TRBJ2-2; D possibly corresponds to TRBD1 (6 bases). CDR1 is WNHNN and CDR2 is SYGVQD in the germline V gene (reference sequence). The CDR3 runs 12 residues. Trimming took off 11 bases at V and 4 bases at J, with 11 bases between the two ends. This CDR3 reads CAGGQTTGELFF. The CDR3 DNA follows: TGCGCCGGTGGACAGACCACCGGGGAGCTGTTTTTT.

The rearrangement links TRBV5-1 to TRBJ2-5; TRBD2 might be the D (6 bases). This CDR3 is 14 amino acids long. V was trimmed by 4 bases and J by 5 bases, leaving 15 bases between them. Per the germline V gene, CDR1 is SGHRS and CDR2 is YFSETQ. In DNA form, the CDR3 reads TGCGCCAGCAGCCTTGGGACTGTGGGGGAGACCCAGTACTTC. This gives the protein CASSLGTVGETQYF. Complete variable domain (other parts from reference TRBV5-1 and TRBJ2-5): KAGVTQTPRYLIKTRGQQVTLSCSPISGHRSVSWYQQTPGQGLQFLFEYFSETQRNKGNFPGRFSGRQFSNSRSEMNVSTLELGDSALYLCASSLGTVGETQYFGPGTRLLVL.

This chain uses TRBV4-3 with TRBJ2-4; TRBD2 might be the D (6 bases). Looked up from germline, CDR1 is LGHNA and CDR2 is YSLEER. Trimming took 3 bases from V and 0 from J, leaving 15 bases between them. This CDR3 region has 17 residues. The CDR3: CASSQMGLAVAKNIQYF. In DNA form, the CDR3 reads TGCGCCAGCAGCCAGATGGGACTCGCGGTAGCCAAAAACATTCAGTACTTC.

The chain links TRBV6-1 to TRBJ1-2; TRBD1 matches 9 bases. This CDR3 has 13 residues. Germline V gene lookup returns CDR1 MNHNS and CDR2 SASEGT. The junction had 3 bases not matched to a gene; V was cut back by 4 bases and J by 6 bases. In DNA, the CDR3 is TGTGCCAGCAGTGTGGGACAGGGAAATGGCTACACCTTC. Amino acids: CASSVGQGNGYTF.

The rearrangement uses TRBV6-1 and TRBJ1-1; D gene unclear. Germline CDR1 MNHNS, CDR2 SASEGT. Trimming took off 5 bases at V and 0 bases at J, with 13 bases between the two ends. This CDR3 region has 15 residues. The CDR3 nucleotides are TGTGCCAGCAGTCCCCAAGGAGGGATGAACACTGAAGCTTTCTTT. Translation gives CASSPQGGMNTEAFF.